This T cell receptor (beta chain) was sequenced during a study of blood T cell repertoires in COVID-19. About the study: The analysed material was cDNA or gDNA that came from T cells, B-cell-depleted T cells, or PBMCs.

This table comes from immunoSEQ multiplex PCR, and its TCRdb copy is limited to in-frame clones, with some not included. Of about 86,000 clones detected, approximately 86% appear once; the ten largest clones hold nearly 3.5%. Losses at the gene ends were 2 bases for V and 1 base for J; bases not matched to a gene: 4. Germline V lookup: CDR1 MNHNS, CDR2 SASEGT. The CDR3 is made up of 16 amino acids. The sample was peripheral blood. The TCR comes from a man aged 45 to 65 with acute or convalescent COVID-19. The V call is TRBV6-1, the J call TRBJ1-5, with TRBD1 identical over 8 bases. The CDR3 protein is CASSERTGSSNQPQHF. In nucleotides, the CDR3 is TGTGCCAGCAGTGAAAGGACAGGGTCGAGCAATCAGCCCCAGCATTTT.